A single TCR beta chain is shown here with its context. The sample belongs to a study of blood T cell repertoires in COVID-19. Study in general: COVID-19 samples, acute and convalescent, were from the United States, Italy and Spain. PBMCs, B-cell-depleted T cells, or T cells were the source of the cDNA or gDNA that made up the material.

The germline CDR1 and CDR2 sequences are KGHSH and LQKENI. This CDR3 contains 15 residues. Trimming took off 1 base at V and 5 bases at J, with 13 bases between the two ends. Authors' methods: Amplification with reference gene primers provided the estimates of nucleated cell counts. Libraries were prepared by immunoSEQ multiplex PCR; TCRdb keeps only in-frame clonotypes and omits some of them. V and J calls and clone size are copied from that table; D and trimming were computed from the DNA. The sample includes over 200,000 clones, around four fifths of them seen just once. The rearrangement uses TRBV18 and TRBJ2-3, with TRBD2 as a possible D gene (6 bases). The source of this sequence is an elderly man with acute or convalescent COVID-19. The specimen was peripheral blood. CDR3 sequence reads: CASSPRRGGGDTQYF. CDR3 nucleotide sequence: TGTGCCAGCTCACCACGGCGGGGTGGGGGAGATACGCAGTATTTT. The whole variable domain, remainder taken from reference TRBV18 and TRBJ2-3, is NAGVMQNPRHLVRRRGQEARLRCSPMKGHSHVYWYRQLPEEGLKFMVYLQKENIIDESGMPKERFSAEFPKEGPSILRIQQVVRGDSAAYFCASSPRRGGGDTQYFGPGTRLTVL.